This entry features one T cell receptor (beta chain) sequence. The germline V gene has CDR1 SGHDN and CDR2 FVKESK. This CDR3 comprises 13 residues. V was shortened by 0 bases and J by 3 bases, with 6 bases between the two germline ends. The data were produced by immunoSEQ multiplex PCR, yet TCRdb's version contains in-frame clones alone and is incomplete. The sample has 90,000 to 95,000 clones, approximately 93% seen once; the top ten hold 5.5% to 7.5%. This sample was taken from a study of siplizumab effects on memory and regulatory T cells. The material sequenced was CD8+ T cells sorted from blood. The chain carries TRBV14 and TRBJ2-7; D is uncertain. The clonotype comes from a human donor in good health. CDR3 DNA: TGTGCCAGCAGCCAAGATTCATACTACGAGCAGTACTTC. This sequence encodes CASSQDSYYEQYF.